This TCR beta chain was recorded in a study of cytomegalovirus exposure and HLA in healthy donors. This CDR3 has 14 residues. V lost 2 bases and J lost 4, with 12 bases in between. Germline CDR1 reads GTSNPN; CDR2 reads SVGIG (reference sequence). Use of 60 Vbeta and 13 Jbeta primers characterized the PCR. Generated by immunoSEQ multiplex PCR, the TCRdb table keeps only in-frame clones and is missing some. The sample contains 250,000 to 350,000 clones, 86% of which appear only once. The chain joins TRBV30 to TRBJ1-5; possible D gene TRBD1, 6 bases. The sample comprised PBMCs. The sequence was obtained from a man in his forties in good health and CMV-seropositive. The CDR3 nucleotides read TGTGCCTGGAGTCAGGGACATATTAATCAGCCCCAGCATTTT. Amino acid sequence: CAWSQGHINQPQHF.